This T cell receptor (beta chain) originates from a study of blood T cell repertoires in COVID-19. The overall study: Collection of acute and convalescent COVID-19 samples took place in the United States, Italy and Spain. The analysed material was cDNA or gDNA that came from T cells, B-cell-depleted T cells, or PBMCs.

Under the authors' procedure: Scientists estimated how many nucleated cells there were by amplifying reference gene primers. Method: immunoSEQ multiplex PCR; TCRdb's copy keeps in-frame clones and lacks some. The V and J calls and clone size are taken from that table; D and trimming were inferred from the DNA. The repertoire consists of more than 200,000 clones, with about 80% occurring once and the leading ten covering over 7.5%. Material for sequencing was peripheral blood. This receptor was obtained from a man older than 75 with acute or convalescent COVID-19.

The CDR3 nucleotides read TGTGCCAGCAGCTTCGACAGGGACTACGAGCAGTACTTC. It encodes CASSFDRDYEQYF. V usage is TRBV11-3 and J usage is TRBJ2-7, with 7 positions matching TRBD1. The CDR3 runs 13 residues. Germline V gene sequence: CDR1 SGHNT, CDR2 YENEEA. V trimming: 3 bases; J trimming: 3 bases; junction bases outside the gene matches: 2.